Listed here are 20 T cell receptor beta chains from one sample, sequenced in a study of T cell repertoires in cytomegalovirus infection. TCRdb fed the reads into MiXCR, producing one record per CDR3 protein. The table includes roughly 200,000 distinct CDR3 sequences, 15% to 20% detected once. Input material: CD8+ T cells from PBMCs. The receptors here all came from a human donor in good health (CMV status not recorded). Some clones in this sample may be carry-over from other donors' samples.

The chain carries TRBV24-1 and TRBJ2-1; the D is unclear. V lost 1 base and J 5 bases, leaving 8 bases between the germline ends. Germline V lookup: CDR1 KGHDR, CDR2 SFDVKD. This CDR3 spans 14 amino acids. The CDR3 nucleotides read TGTGCCACCAGTGATTTCCCCGAGCACAATGAGCAGTTCTTC. This encodes CATSDFPEHNEQFF.

This clonotype has a count of ten or more. The J gene is TRBJ2-3, the V gene TRBV7-2; D not resolved. The CDR3 has 12 amino acids. Germline lookup yields CDR1 SGHTA and CDR2 FQGNSA. V shed 5 bases and J shed 4 bases, with 7 bases lying between them. The CDR3 nucleotides are TGTGCCAGCAGCCCAACACCAGATACGCAGTATTTT. Protein: CASSPTPDTQYF.

The rearrangement links TRBV7-8 to TRBJ2-5; 15 nucleotides align to TRBD2. Per the germline V gene, CDR1 is SGHVS and CDR2 is FQNEAQ. The CDR3 consists of 18 residues. J lost 5 bases, V lost 2 bases, and 9 bases had no gene match. The CDR3 coding sequence is TGTGCCAGCAGCTTACCTCGGACTAGCGGGGGGGCCGAGGAGACCCAGTACTTC. Residues: CASSLPRTSGGAEETQYF.

The rearrangement uses TRBV7-6 and TRBJ2-2; 7 bases align to TRBD1. Germline CDR1 and CDR2: SGHVS and FNYEAQ. Trimming removed 4 bases from V and 6 bases from J; junction bases left unmatched: 5. The CDR3 runs to 14 residues. This chain's CDR3 is CASSSTGASGELFF. DNA for the CDR3: TGTGCCAGCAGCTCCACAGGGGCTTCCGGGGAGCTGTTTTTT.

The chain joins TRBV24-1 to TRBJ2-4; D ambiguous. Germline CDR1 reads KGHDR; CDR2 reads SFDVKD. The CDR3 spans 18 residues. The germline V and J ends were trimmed by 4 bases and 1 base, with 19 bases remaining between them. For the CDR3, the DNA is TGTGCCACCAGTGACTCGGCCCACCGGGCCCTGGCCAAAAACATTCAGTACTTC. This translates into CATSDSAHRALAKNIQYF.

CDR3 nucleotide sequence: TGTGCCAGTAGTGCCCGGGACAGGTTTGGAGAGACCCAGTACTTC. It is translated as CASSARDRFGETQYF. V and J are TRBV19 and TRBJ2-5; 8 bases are shared with TRBD1. Germline CDR1 reads LNHDA; CDR2 reads SQIVND (reference sequence). V gave up 5 bases and J gave up 4 bases; unmatched junction bases: 9. The CDR3 loop spans 15 amino acids.

The CDR3 DNA sequence: TGTGCCATCAGTGGAAAATGGGACTCCTCCCCCGGGGAGCTGTTTTTT. Amino acid sequence: CAISGKWDSSPGELFF. This sequence joins TRBV10-3 and TRBJ2-2; D might be TRBD2 (6 bases). V lost 4 bases and J 6 bases, leaving 18 bases between the germline ends. The CDR3 consists of 16 residues. The germline V gene encodes CDR1 ENHRY and CDR2 SYGVKD.

This clonotype has at least ten counts. J is TRBJ2-1 and V is TRBV7-8; TRBD1 agrees at 7 bases. This CDR3 contains 15 residues. J gave up 3 bases and V 7 bases, and 9 bases lay outside the gene matches. In germline, CDR1 is SGHVS, CDR2 FQNEAQ. The CDR3: CASTLPGQYYNEQFF. In DNA form, the CDR3 reads TGTGCCAGCACCCTACCGGGACAGTACTACAATGAGCAGTTCTTC.

Only a few counts were recorded for this clonotype. The CDR3 region is CASITTRGNTEAFF. CDR3 nucleotides: TGTGCCAGCATTACAACTAGGGGTAACACTGAAGCTTTCTTT. The chain is built from TRBV27 and TRBJ1-1; weak D call: TRBD1 (5 bases). CDR3 length: 14 amino acids. V shed 7 bases and J shed 2 bases, with 14 bases lying between them. Germline V gene data show CDR1 as MNHEY and CDR2 as SMNVEV (reference sequence).

This clonotype was counted a few times. V usage is TRBV15 and J usage is TRBJ2-1; 11 bases line up with TRBD1. The germline V gene encodes CDR1 LNHNV and CDR2 YYDKDF (reference sequence). Trimming at V came to 3 bases and at J to 8 bases, leaving 6 bases not matched to a gene. This CDR3 is 15 amino acids long. The CDR3 nucleotides are TGTGCCACCAGCAGGGGATGGACAGGGGGCGATGAGCAGTTCTTC. The encoded protein is CATSRGWTGGDEQFF.

The V and J genes are TRBV12-3 or TRBV12-4 and TRBJ2-2, with 7 bases matching TRBD2. Trimming at V came to 7 bases and at J to 1 base, leaving 9 bases not matched to a gene. This CDR3 contains 16 residues. In nucleotides, the CDR3 is TGTGCCAGCATCCCCCGGGGGAGGGAGAACACCGGGGAGCTGTTTTTT. Translated, it gives CASIPRGRENTGELFF.

This clonotype came up a few times. This chain links TRBV12-3 or TRBV12-4 with TRBJ1-3, with D perhaps TRBD1 (5 bases). The CDR3 spans 18 residues. V was cut by 3 bases and J by 1 base, with 19 bases left in between. CDR3 sequence: CASSFRGGFDASGNTIYF. As DNA, the CDR3 is TGTGCCAGCAGTTTTCGCGGGGGTTTTGATGCTTCTGGAAACACCATATATTTT.

The chain combines TRBV7-9 with TRBJ1-2; D not certain. V dropped 4 bases and J dropped 4 bases, with 22 bases sitting between them. The CDR3 contains 17 residues. CDR1 is SEHNR, CDR2 FQNEAQ, per germline (reference sequence). CDR3 DNA: TGTGCCAGCAGCTCAGGACGAGGTCTCCTTGAATCCTATGGCTACACCTTC. Protein product: CASSSGRGLLESYGYTF.

This clonotype occurred many times. J is TRBJ2-5 and V is TRBV7-6; D is possibly TRBD2 (5 bases). The V end was cut by 0 bases, the J end by 0 bases, with 14 bases between. The CDR3 covers 17 residues. The germline V gene encodes CDR1 SGHVS and CDR2 FNYEAQ. The CDR3 spells CASSLAENEGYQETQYF. CDR3 nucleotide sequence: TGTGCCAGCAGCTTAGCGGAGAACGAGGGATACCAAGAGACCCAGTACTTC.

The chain has TRBV7-2 and TRBJ2-3; no clear D gene. CDR3 length equals 11 residues. V lost 5 bases and J 9 bases, leaving 9 bases between the germline ends. Germline loops: CDR1 SGHTA, CDR2 FQGNSA. The DNA of the CDR3 is TGTGCCAGCAGCCCCGGGCCCACGCAGTATTTT. Translation: CASSPGPTQYF.

The chain uses TRBV6-5 and TRBJ1-2, with D possibly matching TRBD1 (6 bases). Germline CDR1 is MNHEY and CDR2 is SVGAGI. The length of the CDR3 is 15 residues. Trimming cost V 2 bases and J 3 bases, with 13 bases left between them. This CDR3 reads CASSYEPGAYYGYTF. CDR3 in DNA: TGTGCCAGCAGTTACGAGCCGGGGGCATACTATGGCTACACCTTC.

The chain couples TRBV7-6 to TRBJ1-3; 7 positions agree with TRBD1. V was pared by 5 bases and J by 0 bases, with 7 bases of the junction left unmatched. This CDR3 comprises 16 residues. The germline CDR1 and CDR2 sequences are SGHVS and FNYEAQ. CDR3 loop: CASSPHRGSSGNTIYF. DNA of the CDR3: TGTGCCAGCAGCCCGCACAGGGGTAGCTCTGGAAACACCATATATTTT.

This clonotype was counted between two and nine times. The chain combines TRBV11-1 with TRBJ2-7; TRBD1 matches at 10 bases. Germline V gives CDR1 SGHAT, CDR2 FQDESV (reference sequence). The V and J ends lost 2 bases and 7 bases, in that order; junction bases with no gene match: 17. The CDR3 covers 18 residues. The CDR3 region is CASSLNSDRGLFYGEQYF. The CDR3 DNA is TGTGCCAGCAGCTTAAATTCCGACAGGGGGCTTTTCTACGGAGAGCAGTACTTC.

The CDR3 loop reads CASTRGNPGTSGQFF. CDR3 DNA: TGTGCCAGCACCCGGGGAAATCCCGGGACTAGTGGGCAGTTCTTC. The chain joins TRBV7-9 to TRBJ2-1, with 8 bases identical to TRBD2. V lost 7 bases to trimming and J lost 12 bases; unmatched junction nucleotides: 17. This CDR3 comprises 15 residues. From germline, CDR1 is SEHNR and CDR2 FQNEAQ (reference sequence).

This clonotype was seen more than once but under ten times. DNA of the CDR3: TGTGCTAGTGGAAGGTGGGAGTATGGCTACACCTTC. It encodes CASGRWEYGYTF. The rearrangement joins TRBV12-5 to TRBJ1-2, with D uncertain. This CDR3 spans 12 amino acids. Germline CDR1 is LGHNT and CDR2 is FRNRAP. Trimming shortened V by 6 bases and J by 5 bases, and 10 bases separated the two germline ends.